The clone carrying this T cell receptor beta chain was seen just once. Its antigen is not known. The data were taken from a study of OX40 agonist ivuxolimab in advanced cancers. The study's findings and limits: CD4+ T cells averaged fewer expanded clones than CD8+ T cells. Undetermined was the antigen specificity of the expanded peripheral T cells. There was clonal expansion of CD4+ and CD8+ blood T cells by week 6 at 0.1 to 3.0 mg/kg.

The table came from immunoSEQ multiplex PCR; TCRdb's copy has only in-frame clones and leaves some out. This table has 65,000 to 90,000 clones, about 91% appearing once. V was shortened by 5 bases and J by 1 base, with 11 bases between the two germline ends. CDR1 and CDR2 from the germline V gene are SGHTA and FQGTGA. This CDR3 contains 15 residues. Autoimmune disease history or systemic immunosuppression was exclusionary. This TCR was sampled from an adult with an advanced solid tumor such as melanoma, head and neck, liver or kidney cancer. The source material was CD4+ or CD8+ T cells sorted from blood, sampled in a trial of the OX40 agonist ivuxolimab. The chain has TRBV7-3 and TRBJ2-2; tentatively, D is TRBD2 (5 bases). CDR3 protein: CASSLSGRNTGELFF. CDR3 bases: TGTGCCAGCAGCCTAAGCGGACGGAACACCGGGGAGCTGTTTTTT.